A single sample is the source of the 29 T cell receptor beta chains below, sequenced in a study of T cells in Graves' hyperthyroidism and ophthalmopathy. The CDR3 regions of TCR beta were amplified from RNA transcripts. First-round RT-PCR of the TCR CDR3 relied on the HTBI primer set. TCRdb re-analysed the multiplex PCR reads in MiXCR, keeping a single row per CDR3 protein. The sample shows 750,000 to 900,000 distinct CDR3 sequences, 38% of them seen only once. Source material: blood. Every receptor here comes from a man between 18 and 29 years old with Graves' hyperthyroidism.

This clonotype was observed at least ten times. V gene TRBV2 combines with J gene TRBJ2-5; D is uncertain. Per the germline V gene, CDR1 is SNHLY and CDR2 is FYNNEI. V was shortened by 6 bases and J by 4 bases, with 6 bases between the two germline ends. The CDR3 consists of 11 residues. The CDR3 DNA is TGTGCCAGCAGCCACCTAGAGACCCAGTACTTC. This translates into CASSHLETQYF.

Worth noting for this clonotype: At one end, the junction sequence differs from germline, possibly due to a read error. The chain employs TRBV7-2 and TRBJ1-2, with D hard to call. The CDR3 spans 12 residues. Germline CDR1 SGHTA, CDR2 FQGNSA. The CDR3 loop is CASSQAGFGYTF. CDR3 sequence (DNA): TGCGCCAGCAGCCAAGCGGGTTTTGGCTACACCTTC. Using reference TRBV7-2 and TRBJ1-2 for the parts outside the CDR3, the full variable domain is GAGVSQSPSNKVTEKGKDVELRCDPISGHTALYWYRQSLGQGLEFLIYFQGNSAPDKSGLPSDRFSAERTGGSVSTLTIQRTQQEDSAVYLCASSQAGFGYTFGSGTRLTVV.

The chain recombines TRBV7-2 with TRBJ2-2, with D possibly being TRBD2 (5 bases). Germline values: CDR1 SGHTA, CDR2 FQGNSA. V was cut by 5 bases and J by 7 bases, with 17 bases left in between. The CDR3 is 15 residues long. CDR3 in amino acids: CASSPQSGYDGELFF. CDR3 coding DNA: TGTGCCAGCAGCCCGCAGTCGGGGTACGACGGGGAGCTGTTTTTT. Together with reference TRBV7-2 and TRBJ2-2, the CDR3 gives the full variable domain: GAGVSQSPSNKVTEKGKDVELRCDPISGHTALYWYRQSLGQGLEFLIYFQGNSAPDKSGLPSDRFSAERTGGSVSTLTIQRTQQEDSAVYLCASSPQSGYDGELFFGEGSRLTVL.

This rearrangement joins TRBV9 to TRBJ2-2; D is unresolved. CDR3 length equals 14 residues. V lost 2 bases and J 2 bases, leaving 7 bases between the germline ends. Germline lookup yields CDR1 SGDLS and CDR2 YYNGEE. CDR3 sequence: CASSVTLNTGELFF. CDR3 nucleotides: TGTGCCAGCAGCGTTACTCTTAACACCGGGGAGCTGTTTTTT.

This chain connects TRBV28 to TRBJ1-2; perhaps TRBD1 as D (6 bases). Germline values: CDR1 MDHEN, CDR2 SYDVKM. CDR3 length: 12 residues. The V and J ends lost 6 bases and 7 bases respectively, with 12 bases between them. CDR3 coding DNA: TGTGCCAGCAGCGCTACAGGGTTTGGCTACACCTTC. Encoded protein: CASSATGFGYTF.

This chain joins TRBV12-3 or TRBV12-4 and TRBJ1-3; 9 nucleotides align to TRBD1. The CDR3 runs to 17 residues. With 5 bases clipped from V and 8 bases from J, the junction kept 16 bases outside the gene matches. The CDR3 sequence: CASSPGTGIGTGDTIYF. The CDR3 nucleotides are TGTGCCAGCAGTCCCGGGACAGGGATTGGGACCGGGGACACCATATATTTT.

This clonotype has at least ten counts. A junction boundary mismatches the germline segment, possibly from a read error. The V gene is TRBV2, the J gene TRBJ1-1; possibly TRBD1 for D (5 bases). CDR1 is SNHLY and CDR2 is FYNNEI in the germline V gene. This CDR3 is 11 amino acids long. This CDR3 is CASSEWQGGLF. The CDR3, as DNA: TGTGCCAGCAGTGAATGGCAGGGAGGCCTCTTT.

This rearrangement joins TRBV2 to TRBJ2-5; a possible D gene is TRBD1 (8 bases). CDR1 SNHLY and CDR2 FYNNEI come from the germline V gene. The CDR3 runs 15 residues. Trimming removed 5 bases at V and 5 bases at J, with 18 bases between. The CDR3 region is CASSLDREGWETQYF. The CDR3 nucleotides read TGTGCCAGCAGTTTGGACAGGGAGGGGTGGGAGACCCAGTACTTC.

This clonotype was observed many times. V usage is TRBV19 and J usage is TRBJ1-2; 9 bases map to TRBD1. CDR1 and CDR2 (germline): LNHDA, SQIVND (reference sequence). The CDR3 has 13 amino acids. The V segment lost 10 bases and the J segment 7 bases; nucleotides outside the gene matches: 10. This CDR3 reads CAIHPGQGRGYTF. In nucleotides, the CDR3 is TGTGCCATCCACCCGGGACAGGGACGTGGCTACACCTTC.

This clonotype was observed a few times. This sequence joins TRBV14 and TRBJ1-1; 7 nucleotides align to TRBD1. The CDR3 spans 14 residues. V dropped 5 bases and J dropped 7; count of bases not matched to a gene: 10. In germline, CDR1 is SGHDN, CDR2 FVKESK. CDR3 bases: TGTGCCAGCAGCGGTCAAACAGGGGCCCTTGAAGCTTTCTTT. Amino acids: CASSGQTGALEAFF.

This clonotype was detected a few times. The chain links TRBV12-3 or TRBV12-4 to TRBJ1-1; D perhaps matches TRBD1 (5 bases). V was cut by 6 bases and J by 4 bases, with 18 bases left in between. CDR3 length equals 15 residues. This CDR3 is CASSYLGGSGTEAFF. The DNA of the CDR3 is TGTGCCAGCAGCTACCTGGGGGGATCGGGCACTGAAGCTTTCTTT.

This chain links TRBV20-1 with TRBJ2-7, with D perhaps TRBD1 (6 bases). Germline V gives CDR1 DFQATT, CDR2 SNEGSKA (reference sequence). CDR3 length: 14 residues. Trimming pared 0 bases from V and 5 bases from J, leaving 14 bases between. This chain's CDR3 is CSAREVQGIHEQYF. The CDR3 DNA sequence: TGCAGTGCTAGAGAAGTTCAGGGGATCCACGAGCAGTACTTC.

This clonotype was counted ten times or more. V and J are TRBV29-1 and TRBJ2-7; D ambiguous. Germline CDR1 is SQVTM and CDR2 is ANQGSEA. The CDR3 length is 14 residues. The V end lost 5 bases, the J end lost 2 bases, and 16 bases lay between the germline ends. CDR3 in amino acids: CSVSAGLVAYEQYF. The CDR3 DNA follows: TGCAGCGTTTCTGCCGGGTTGGTGGCCTACGAGCAGTACTTC.

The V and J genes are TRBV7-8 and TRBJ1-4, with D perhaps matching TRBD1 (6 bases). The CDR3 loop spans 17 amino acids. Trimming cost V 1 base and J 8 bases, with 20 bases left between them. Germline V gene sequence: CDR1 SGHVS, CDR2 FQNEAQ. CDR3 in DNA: TGTGCCAGCAGCTTAGATTGGGGACATCCTTCAGGGGAAAAACTGTTTTTT. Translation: CASSLDWGHPSGEKLFF.

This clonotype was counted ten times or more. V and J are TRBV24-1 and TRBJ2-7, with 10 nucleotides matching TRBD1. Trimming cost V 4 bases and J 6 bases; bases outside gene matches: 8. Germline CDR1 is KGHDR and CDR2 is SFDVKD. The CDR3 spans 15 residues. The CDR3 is CATSETGTGAREQYF. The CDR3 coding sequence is TGTGCCACCAGTGAAACCGGGACAGGGGCTCGCGAGCAGTACTTC.

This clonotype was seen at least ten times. The CDR3 coding sequence is TGCGCCAGCAGCTTGGCCGGGACAAGGGACTACGAGCAGTACTTC. Protein: CASSLAGTRDYEQYF. The chain combines TRBV5-1 with TRBJ2-7; the D gene is possibly TRBD1 (6 bases). V shed 0 bases and J shed 3 bases, with 13 bases lying between them. This CDR3 has 15 amino acids. In germline, CDR1 is SGHRS, CDR2 YFSETQ.

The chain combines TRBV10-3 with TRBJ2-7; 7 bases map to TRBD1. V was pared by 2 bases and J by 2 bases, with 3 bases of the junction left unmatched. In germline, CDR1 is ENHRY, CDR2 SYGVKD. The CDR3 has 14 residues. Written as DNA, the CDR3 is TGTGCCATCAGTGAGGCGCAGGGGGCCTACGAGCAGTACTTC. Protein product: CAISEAQGAYEQYF.

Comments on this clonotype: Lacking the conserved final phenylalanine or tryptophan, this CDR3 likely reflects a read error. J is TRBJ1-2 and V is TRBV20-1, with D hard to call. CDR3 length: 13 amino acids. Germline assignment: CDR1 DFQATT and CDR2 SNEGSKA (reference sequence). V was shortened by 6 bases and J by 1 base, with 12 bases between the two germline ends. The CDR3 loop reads CSATSRGNYGYTL. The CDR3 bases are TGCAGTGCCACTAGTCGCGGTAACTATGGCTACACCCTC.

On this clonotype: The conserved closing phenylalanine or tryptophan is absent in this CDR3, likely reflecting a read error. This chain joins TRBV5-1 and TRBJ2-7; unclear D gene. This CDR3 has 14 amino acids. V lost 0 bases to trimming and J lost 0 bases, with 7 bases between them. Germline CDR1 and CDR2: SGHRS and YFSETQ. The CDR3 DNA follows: TGCGCCAGCAGCTTGGTGGCGTTCTCCTACGAGCAGTACCTC. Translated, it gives CASSLVAFSYEQYL.

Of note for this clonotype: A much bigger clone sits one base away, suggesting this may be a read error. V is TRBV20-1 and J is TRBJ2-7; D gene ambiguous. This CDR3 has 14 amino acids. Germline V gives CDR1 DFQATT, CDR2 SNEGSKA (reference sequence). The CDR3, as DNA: TGCAGTGCCACTACGCCAGAACACTCCTACGAGCAGCACTTC. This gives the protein CSATTPEHSYEQHF.

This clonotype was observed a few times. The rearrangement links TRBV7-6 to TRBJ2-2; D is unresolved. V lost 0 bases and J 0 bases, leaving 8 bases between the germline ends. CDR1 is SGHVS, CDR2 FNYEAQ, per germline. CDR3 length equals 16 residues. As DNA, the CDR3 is TGTGCCAGCAGCTTAGCTGCGGTATCGAACACCGGGGAGCTGTTTTTT. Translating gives CASSLAAVSNTGELFF.

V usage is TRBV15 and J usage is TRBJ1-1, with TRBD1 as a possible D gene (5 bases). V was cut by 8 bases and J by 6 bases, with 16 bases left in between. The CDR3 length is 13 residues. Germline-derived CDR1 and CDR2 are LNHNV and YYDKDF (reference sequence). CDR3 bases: TGTGCCACCTCGGGGACGATAGACCCTGAAGCTTTCTTT. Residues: CATSGTIDPEAFF.

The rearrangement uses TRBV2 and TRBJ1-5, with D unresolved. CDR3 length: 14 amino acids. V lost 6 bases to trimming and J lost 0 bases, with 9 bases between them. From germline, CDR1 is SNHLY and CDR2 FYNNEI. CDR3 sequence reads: CASRWSDSNQPQHF. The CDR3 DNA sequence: TGTGCCAGCAGGTGGAGTGATAGCAATCAGCCCCAGCATTTT.

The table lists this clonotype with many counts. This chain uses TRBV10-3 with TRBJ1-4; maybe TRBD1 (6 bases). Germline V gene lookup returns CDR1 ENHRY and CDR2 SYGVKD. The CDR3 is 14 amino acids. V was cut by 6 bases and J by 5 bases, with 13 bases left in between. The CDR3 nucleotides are TGTGCCATCAGCCCTACAGGGCTAAATGAAAAACTGTTTTTT. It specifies CAISPTGLNEKLFF.

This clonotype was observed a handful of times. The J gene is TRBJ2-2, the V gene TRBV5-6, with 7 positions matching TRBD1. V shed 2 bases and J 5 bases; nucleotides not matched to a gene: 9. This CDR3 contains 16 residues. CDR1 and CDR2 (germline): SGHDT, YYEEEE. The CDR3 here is CASSFDRVVLTGELFF. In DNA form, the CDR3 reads TGTGCCAGCAGCTTCGACAGGGTAGTTTTGACCGGGGAGCTGTTTTTT.

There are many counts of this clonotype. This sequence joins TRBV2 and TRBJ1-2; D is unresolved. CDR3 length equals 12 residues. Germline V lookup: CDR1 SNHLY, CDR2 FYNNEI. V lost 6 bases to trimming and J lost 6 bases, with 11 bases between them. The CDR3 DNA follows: TGTGCCAGCAGGGAGGGTTGGCATGGCTACACCTTC. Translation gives CASREGWHGYTF.

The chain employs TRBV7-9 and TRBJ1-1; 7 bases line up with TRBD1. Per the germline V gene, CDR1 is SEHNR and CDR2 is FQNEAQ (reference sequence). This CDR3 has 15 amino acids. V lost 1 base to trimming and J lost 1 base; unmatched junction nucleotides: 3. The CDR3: CASSLEWTGNTEAFF. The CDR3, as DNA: TGTGCCAGCAGCTTAGAGTGGACAGGGAACACTGAAGCTTTCTTT.

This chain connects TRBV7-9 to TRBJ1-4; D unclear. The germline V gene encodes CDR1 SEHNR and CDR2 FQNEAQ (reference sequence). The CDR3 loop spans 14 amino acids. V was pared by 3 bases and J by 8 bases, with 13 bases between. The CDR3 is CASSLRVTGEKLFF. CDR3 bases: TGTGCCAGCAGCTTGCGGGTAACCGGGGAAAAACTGTTTTTT.

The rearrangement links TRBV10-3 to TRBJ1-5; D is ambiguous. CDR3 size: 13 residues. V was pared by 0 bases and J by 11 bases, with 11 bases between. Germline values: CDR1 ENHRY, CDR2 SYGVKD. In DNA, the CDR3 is TGTGCCATCAGTGAGTCCGGTCAAGAGACCCAGCATTTT. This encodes CAISESGQETQHF.